The sequence of this TCR beta chain was determined in a study of T-cell reconstitution after alpha-beta-depleted transplantation in children. Unique molecular identifiers were incorporated when the TCRbeta library was constructed. TCRdb reprocessed the PCR reads via MiXCR and lists one record per CDR3 protein. This table holds 200,000 to 250,000 distinct CDR3 sequences, around 9.7% found once. This clonotype has ten or more counts. CDR1 and CDR2 (germline): SEHNR, FQNEAQ (reference sequence). The CDR3 consists of 14 residues. V was pared by 1 base and J by 3 bases, with 10 bases between. The chain links TRBV7-9 to TRBJ2-7; a weak D match, TRBD1 (5 bases). Specimen: PBMCs from the stem cell graft donor, collected from the stem cell graft. The sequence derives from a human donor who donated a stem cell graft to a child with SCID. The chain's CDR3 is CASSLVPRDYEQYF. DNA for the CDR3: TGTGCCAGCAGCTTAGTTCCCAGGGACTACGAGCAGTACTTC.